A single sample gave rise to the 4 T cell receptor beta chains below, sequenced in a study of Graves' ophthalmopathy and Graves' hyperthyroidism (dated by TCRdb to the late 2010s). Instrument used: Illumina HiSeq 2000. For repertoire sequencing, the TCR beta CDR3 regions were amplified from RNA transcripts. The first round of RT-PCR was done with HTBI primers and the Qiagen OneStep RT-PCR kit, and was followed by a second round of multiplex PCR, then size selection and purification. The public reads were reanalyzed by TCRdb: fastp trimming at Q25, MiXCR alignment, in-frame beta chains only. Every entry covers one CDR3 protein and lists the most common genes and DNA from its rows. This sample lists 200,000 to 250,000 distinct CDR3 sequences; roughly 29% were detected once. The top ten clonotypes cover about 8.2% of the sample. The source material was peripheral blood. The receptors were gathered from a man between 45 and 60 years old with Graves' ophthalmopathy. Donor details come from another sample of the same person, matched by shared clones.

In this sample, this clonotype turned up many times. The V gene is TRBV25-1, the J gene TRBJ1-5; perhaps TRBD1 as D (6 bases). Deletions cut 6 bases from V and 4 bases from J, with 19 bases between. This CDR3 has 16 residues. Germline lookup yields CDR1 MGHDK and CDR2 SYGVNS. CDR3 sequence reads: CASSPSAGAWNQPQHF. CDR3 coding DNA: TGTGCCAGCAGCCCTTCGGCAGGGGCCTGGAATCAGCCCCAGCATTTT.

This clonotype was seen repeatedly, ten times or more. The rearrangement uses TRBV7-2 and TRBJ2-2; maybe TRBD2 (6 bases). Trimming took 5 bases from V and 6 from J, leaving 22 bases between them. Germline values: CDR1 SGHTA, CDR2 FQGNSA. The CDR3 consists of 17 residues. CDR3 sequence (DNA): TGTGCCAGCAGCCCGCGGGACGGCGGAATTAGTCCCGGGGAGCTGTTTTTT. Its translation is CASSPRDGGISPGELFF.

CDR3 loop: CASRYASTANTEAFF. The CDR3 nucleotides are TGTGCCAGCAGATATGCCTCGACAGCGAACACTGAAGCTTTCTTT. The chain joins TRBV6-2 or TRBV6-3 to TRBJ1-1; perhaps TRBD1 as D (5 bases). Germline CDR1 is MNHEY and CDR2 is SVGEGT. Deletions cut 6 bases from V and 1 base from J, with 15 bases between. This CDR3 is 15 amino acids long.

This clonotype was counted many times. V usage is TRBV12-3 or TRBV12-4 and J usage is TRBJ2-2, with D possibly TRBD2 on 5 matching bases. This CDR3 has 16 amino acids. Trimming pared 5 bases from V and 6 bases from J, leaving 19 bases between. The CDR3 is CASSLRVDYNPGELFF. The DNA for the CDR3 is TGTGCCAGCAGTCTCCGGGTCGACTACAATCCCGGGGAGCTGTTTTTT.